The T cell receptor (beta chain) described here comes from a study of spatial heterogeneity in lung cancer. Overall study: Detection consistently yielded more beta chains than alpha chains.

V shed 2 bases, J shed 6 bases, and the junction held 6 bases outside the gene matches. Germline CDR1 is SGHRS and CDR2 is YFSETQ. The length of the CDR3 is 14 residues. TCRdb analysed the 5' RACE reads with MiXCR anew, one entry per CDR3 protein. The sample comprises some 120,000 distinct CDR3 sequences, about 12% of which are singletons, and 16% rests with the top ten. Time point specified: blood at routine non-recurrence follow-up after resection. Sequencing of whole RNA from tumor, nontumor lung or frozen PBMC involved no sorting. The input for sequencing was PBMCs, taken at follow-up. The TCR was taken from a male donor with early-stage non-small cell lung cancer. V gene TRBV5-1 combines with J gene TRBJ2-7, with 9 bases lining up with TRBD1. The CDR3 nucleotides read TGCGCCAGCAGCTTAGCACAGGGGGCGGCCGAGCAGTACTTC. This translates into CASSLAQGAAEQYF. Together with reference TRBV5-1 and TRBJ2-7, the CDR3 gives the full variable domain: KAGVTQTPRYLIKTRGQQVTLSCSPISGHRSVSWYQQTPGQGLQFLFEYFSETQRNKGNFPGRFSGRQFSNSRSEMNVSTLELGDSALYLCASSLAQGAAEQYFGPGTRLTVT.